This TCR beta chain was profiled in a study of regulatory T cells in long-lasting Graves disease. The time point is: newly diagnosed GD, antithyroid drugs for less than 3 months. PBMC RNA served as the TCR library source. Graves' disease diagnoses followed American Thyroid Association guidelines. In building TCR beta libraries, iRepertoire HTBI primers were used together with Arm-PCR of CDR3 regions. MiXCR, run by TCRdb on the multiplex PCR reads, gives a single entry per CDR3 protein. The repertoire includes about 540,000 distinct CDR3 sequences, roughly 14% of them detected once, and roughly a tenth sits in the top ten. The CDR3 covers 14 residues. Germline V gives CDR1 SGHTA, CDR2 FQGNSA. J was trimmed by 5 bases and V by 0 bases; bases with no gene match: 4. Study outcomes and limitations: Persistent cases favored TRBV28, TRBJ1-2 and TRBJ2-5.

The table lists this clonotype with many counts. Its antigen remains unknown. These data were also reused for a study on T cells in Graves' hyperthyroidism and ophthalmopathy. From that study: The HTBI primer set served for first-round RT-PCR of the TCR CDR3. Most clonotypes that expanded in the thyroid above 0.001 also showed up in blood.

The chain joins TRBV7-2 to TRBJ2-7, with 7 bases fitting TRBD2. Sequenced material: peripheral blood mononuclear cells (PBMCs), taken at new diagnosis, from a patient treated with antithyroid drugs. The receptor was isolated from a man aged 30-40 years with Graves disease. Here the CDR3 reads CASSLAAGANEQYF. The CDR3 bases are TGTGCCAGCAGCTTAGCGGCGGGAGCTAACGAGCAGTACTTC.